The clone carrying this T cell receptor (beta chain) was observed a handful of times. V was trimmed by 2 bases and J by 7 bases, leaving 18 bases between them. Germline V lookup: CDR1 SGHAT, CDR2 FQNNGV. The CDR3 spans 16 residues. This record belongs to a study of early T cells in non-severe SARS-CoV-2 infection. A single record per CDR3 protein comes from TCRdb applying MiXCR to the 5' RACE reads. The sample yields about 50,000 distinct CDR3 sequences, approximately 8.4% seen once. This sequence originates from an adult who was a healthcare worker with PCR-confirmed SARS-CoV-2 infection or an uninfected control (not recorded which). The specimen was whole blood. J is TRBJ2-1 and V is TRBV11-2, with D unclear. The CDR3 region is CASSLFLGTVGNEQFF. CDR3 sequence (DNA): TGTGCCAGCAGCTTATTTTTAGGCACAGTCGGGAATGAGCAGTTCTTC.